This TCR beta chain comes out of a study of cytomegalovirus exposure and HLA in healthy donors. Study summary: The 110 or so validation repertoires were produced on the same platform as the roughly 660 repertoires of the first cohort. This was reported in a later analysis. Broader study findings: Among TCR sequences, most were rare, though some public TCRs appeared in many donors.

In regard to this clone: Its antigen remains unknown.

Sequenced by immunoSEQ multiplex PCR; TCRdb stores in-frame clones only, minus some. Of about 100,000 clones listed, around 95% were seen once; the top ten hold roughly 0.66%. Germline CDR1 is MGHDK and CDR2 is SYGVNS. With 3 bases removed from V and 3 bases from J, the gap between germline ends came to 3 bases. The CDR3 has 11 amino acids. The TCR comes from a woman aged 18-35 years in good health and CMV-seronegative. The sample taken for sequencing was PBMCs. This chain links TRBV25-1 with TRBJ2-7; unclear D gene. CDR3 region: CASSDHYEQYF. In DNA, the CDR3 is TGTGCCAGCAGTGACCACTACGAGCAGTACTTC.